Detailed here is one T cell receptor beta chain. Its antigen is not known. Method: immunoSEQ multiplex PCR; TCRdb's copy keeps in-frame clones and lacks some. The sample has around 120,000 clones; around 96% are singletons. The length of the CDR3 is 15 residues. Germline V gene data show CDR1 as LGHNA and CDR2 as YSLEER. V was pared by 4 bases and J by 2 bases, with 7 bases of the junction left unmatched. Resections obtained during corrective heart surgery supplied the thymus tissue. This record comes from a study of human thymus T cells. Study outcomes and limitations: Across thymic and blood repertoires, the usage of V and J genes appeared to be biased.

Sequenced sample: thymus tissue. The rearrangement links TRBV4-3 to TRBJ2-5; 7 bases line up with TRBD1. This sequence originates from a boy under two years old with a congenital heart defect but otherwise immunologically healthy. CDR3 loop: CASSPTGTAQETQYF. As DNA, the CDR3 is TGCGCCAGCAGCCCTACCGGGACAGCTCAAGAGACCCAGTACTTC.